Listed here are 16 T cell receptor beta chains from one sample, sequenced in a study of cytomegalovirus exposure and HLA in healthy donors. The PCR was carried out with 60 Vbeta primers and 13 Jbeta primers. Only in-frame clones appear in the TCRdb table, and some are missing; sequencing was by immunoSEQ multiplex PCR. Here the sample spans more than 150,000 clones, around 80% being singletons. Sequencing was carried out using PBMCs. The receptor source for this set is a girl aged 10 to 17 in good health and CMV-seropositive.

This chain uses TRBV7-2 with TRBJ1-4, with D possibly TRBD1 on 5 matching bases. Germline V gene data show CDR1 as SGHTA and CDR2 as FQGNSA. The V and J ends lost 4 bases and 8 bases respectively, with 17 bases between them. CDR3 length: 15 residues. The CDR3 DNA follows: TGTGCCAGCAGCTGGGACTGGGGCAGGGACGAAAAACTGTTTTTT. It is translated as CASSWDWGRDEKLFF. The full variable domain, in which reference TRBV7-2 and TRBJ1-4 provide the parts outside the CDR3, is GAGVSQSPSNKVTEKGKDVELRCDPISGHTALYWYRQSLGQGLEFLIYFQGNSAPDKSGLPSDRFSAERTGGSVSTLTIQRTQQEDSAVYLCASSWDWGRDEKLFFGSGTQLSVL.

The gene calls are TRBV7-3 and TRBJ2-1, with D perhaps TRBD2 (6 bases). CDR3 length equals 15 residues. Looked up from germline, CDR1 is SGHTA and CDR2 is FQGTGA. Trimming removed 1 base from V and 3 bases from J, with 10 bases in between. The CDR3 DNA reads as TGTGCCAGCAGCTTAAATGGCGGGGTCTACAATGAGCAGTTCTTC. Protein product: CASSLNGGVYNEQFF.

The chain employs TRBV6-4 and TRBJ2-5, with D maybe TRBD1 (6 bases). V dropped 2 bases and J dropped 1 base, with 20 bases sitting between them. CDR3 length: 18 residues. From germline, CDR1 is MRHNA and CDR2 SNTAGT. DNA of the CDR3: TGTGCCAGCAGTGACACAGGGCTCCCGTCCAACGCCCAAGAGACCCAGTACTTC. Protein sequence: CASSDTGLPSNAQETQYF.

The rearrangement joins TRBV5-4 to TRBJ2-3; 9 bases align to TRBD1. Trimming cost V 1 base and J 0 bases; bases outside gene matches: 12. The CDR3 length is 19 residues. Germline-derived CDR1 and CDR2 are SGHNT and YYREEE (reference sequence). The CDR3 protein is CASSLNPGDRAFSTDTQYF. As DNA, the CDR3 is TGTGCCAGCAGCTTGAACCCTGGGGACAGGGCTTTTAGCACAGATACGCAGTATTTT.

This clone turned up a few times. The rearrangement joins TRBV11-2 to TRBJ2-7, with unresolved D. CDR3 length: 12 amino acids. The V end lost 1 base, the J end lost 6 bases, and 7 bases lay between the germline ends. CDR1 is SGHAT and CDR2 is FQNNGV in the germline V gene. CDR3 protein: CASSLGPVEQYF. The CDR3 DNA reads TGTGCCAGCAGCTTAGGGCCTGTCGAGCAGTACTTC.

The chain uses TRBV7-9 and TRBJ2-7, with 10 bases matching TRBD2. This CDR3 is 14 amino acids long. J gave up 6 bases and V 5 bases, and 7 bases lay outside the gene matches. CDR1 SEHNR and CDR2 FQNEAQ come from the germline V gene (reference sequence). CDR3 coding DNA: TGTGCCAGCAGCGCACGGACTAGCGGCTTCGAGCAGTACTTC. Translated: CASSARTSGFEQYF.

This chain joins TRBV11-2 and TRBJ1-3; D uncertain. Germline CDR1 reads SGHAT; CDR2 reads FQNNGV. The CDR3 runs 12 residues. V was pared by 1 base and J by 6 bases, with 4 bases between. The CDR3 bases are TGTGCCAGCAGCTTAGTGGCAAACACCATATATTTT. It yields the protein CASSLVANTIYF.

This chain links TRBV6-1 with TRBJ2-1; 10 positions agree with TRBD2. CDR1 is MNHNS and CDR2 is SASEGT in the germline V gene. V was clipped by 6 bases and J by 4 bases; unmatched bases: 3. This CDR3 comprises 14 residues. DNA for the CDR3: TGTGCCAGCAGCTTAGCGGGAGGATACAATGAGCAGTTCTTC. Translated: CASSLAGGYNEQFF.

The chain joins TRBV13 to TRBJ2-4, with a possible D match to TRBD2 (6 bases). The V and J ends lost 5 bases and 8 bases respectively, with 16 bases between them. Germline V gene data show CDR1 as PRHDT and CDR2 as FYEKMQ (reference sequence). The CDR3 has 14 residues. CDR3 amino acids: CASSQTREVDIQYF. CDR3 nucleotides: TGTGCCAGCAGCCAGACCAGGGAGGTTGACATTCAGTACTTC. Variable domain in full (rest from reference TRBV13 and TRBJ2-4): AAGVIQSPRHLIKEKRETATLKCYPIPRHDTVYWYQQGPGQDPQFLISFYEKMQSDKGSIPDRFSAQQFSDYHSELNMSSLELGDSALYFCASSQTREVDIQYFGAGTRLSVL.

The chain recombines TRBV2 with TRBJ2-7; tentatively, D is TRBD2 (7 bases). The germline V gene has CDR1 SNHLY and CDR2 FYNNEI. V shed 5 bases and J shed 1 base, with 21 bases lying between them. This CDR3 is 17 amino acids long. The chain's CDR3 is CASSPPVWEGVSYEQYF. The CDR3 DNA is TGTGCCAGCAGTCCGCCGGTCTGGGAGGGGGTATCCTACGAGCAGTACTTC.

The rearrangement links TRBV16 to TRBJ2-3, with D uncertain. Germline V gene lookup returns CDR1 KGHSY and CDR2 FQNENV. The CDR3 has 15 amino acids. Trimming took 0 bases from V and 10 from J, leaving 17 bases between them. The CDR3 DNA follows: TGTGCCAGCAGCCAATCGGAAGCCGCTAGAACACCGCAGTATTTT. This gives the protein CASSQSEAARTPQYF.

V and J are TRBV19 and TRBJ1-2, with D possibly TRBD1 on 5 matching bases. V lost 0 bases and J 6 bases, leaving 17 bases between the germline ends. Germline V lookup: CDR1 LNHDA, CDR2 SQIVND (reference sequence). CDR3 size: 16 residues. CDR3 coding DNA: TGTGCCAGTAGTATAGATCTTCTGGGGACTCTCGATGGCTACACCTTC. It translates to CASSIDLLGTLDGYTF.

The gene calls are TRBV7-9 and TRBJ2-5, with D tentatively TRBD2 (6 bases). V gave up 5 bases and J gave up 4 bases, with 14 bases separating them. The CDR3 extends over 14 amino acids. CDR1 is SEHNR and CDR2 is FQNEAQ in the germline V gene (reference sequence). DNA of the CDR3: TGTGCCAGCAGCCGCGGAGGGGTGGGAGAGACCCAGTACTTC. Amino acids: CASSRGGVGETQYF.

The V and J genes are TRBV19 and TRBJ2-1, with a weak D call TRBD2 (6 bases). Germline values: CDR1 LNHDA, CDR2 SQIVND (reference sequence). Trimming removed 1 base at V and 3 bases at J, with 10 bases between. There are 15 residues in the CDR3. This chain's CDR3 is CASSIAGVLYNEQFF. Written as DNA, the CDR3 is TGTGCCAGTAGTATAGCGGGAGTGCTCTACAATGAGCAGTTCTTC.

This clone was seen only a few times. The rearrangement joins TRBV2 to TRBJ2-3; TRBD2 aligns across 9 bases. This CDR3 is built from 16 residues. V was pared by 5 bases and J by 4 bases, with 10 bases of the junction left unmatched. Germline loops: CDR1 SNHLY, CDR2 FYNNEI. DNA for the CDR3: TGTGCCAGCAGTCCCAGAGCGGGAGGATGGCCAGATACGCAGTATTTT. This sequence encodes CASSPRAGGWPDTQYF.

This clone was picked up a small number of times. The rearrangement links TRBV27 to TRBJ2-2; possible D gene TRBD1, 6 bases. The V gene lost 5 bases and the J gene lost 3 bases, with 10 bases spanning the gap. CDR1 and CDR2 from the germline V gene are MNHEY and SMNVEV (reference sequence). The length of the CDR3 is 14 residues. As DNA, the CDR3 is TGTGCCAGCAGTCTTACAGGGTACACCGGGGAGCTGTTTTTT. Amino acids: CASSLTGYTGELFF.